These T cell receptor beta chains were read from a single sample in a study of T cell responses to AZD1222 COVID-19 vaccine. Generated by immunoSEQ multiplex PCR, the TCRdb table keeps only in-frame clones and is missing some. The sample includes around 19,000 clones, about 90% of them seen just once. The sequenced sample was peripheral blood, obtained 28 days after the second AZD1222 dose. The origin of the receptors is an adult who received the AZD1222 COVID-19 vaccine. The CDR3 runs from the conserved cysteine through the conserved F or W. Fields, in order: J gene, D gene, clone size, V gene, CDR3 protein, CDR3 DNA. A D gene is named only where the DNA matches it firmly. Clone size appears in some rows only: once, few, many, or a class for an expanded clone.

J gene: TRBJ1-1; D gene: .; clone size: .; V gene: TRBV29-1; CDR3 protein: CSVAKTENTEAFF; CDR3 DNA: TGCAGCGTGGCCAAGACGGAAAACACTGAAGCTTTCTTT
J gene: TRBJ2-5; D gene: .; clone size: .; V gene: TRBV28; CDR3 protein: CASYGSPKETQYF; CDR3 DNA: TGTGCAAGCTATGGCAGCCCCAAAGAGACCCAGTACTTC
J gene: TRBJ2-7; D gene: .; clone size: .; V gene: TRBV5-1; CDR3 protein: CASSLQGREQYF; CDR3 DNA: TGCGCCAGCAGCTTGCAGGGACGCGAGCAGTACTTC
J gene: TRBJ2-2; D gene: .; clone size: few; V gene: TRBV5-6; CDR3 protein: CASSLVAGINTGELFF; CDR3 DNA: TGTGCCAGCAGCTTGGTGGCAGGAATAAACACCGGGGAGCTGTTTTTT
J gene: TRBJ2-1; D gene: .; clone size: .; V gene: TRBV7-3; CDR3 protein: CASSLRGDGPNNEQFF; CDR3 DNA: TGTGCCAGCAGCTTAAGGGGGGACGGACCCAACAATGAGCAGTTCTTC
J gene: TRBJ2-1; D gene: .; clone size: .; V gene: TRBV5-1; CDR3 protein: CASSLTGENNEQFF; CDR3 DNA: TGCGCCAGCAGCTTGACGGGAGAGAACAATGAGCAGTTCTTC
J gene: TRBJ1-5; D gene: .; clone size: .; V gene: TRBV27; CDR3 protein: CASSPPPSNQPQHF; CDR3 DNA: TGTGCCAGCAGTCCCCCCCCTAGCAATCAGCCCCAGCATTTT
J gene: TRBJ2-2; D gene: TRBD1; clone size: .; V gene: TRBV4-1; CDR3 protein: CASSPGTAKGTGELFF; CDR3 DNA: TGCGCCAGCAGCCCCGGGACAGCCAAGGGGACCGGGGAGCTGTTTTTT
J gene: TRBJ2-3; D gene: .; clone size: once; V gene: TRBV6-5; CDR3 protein: CASRDPGTDTQYF; CDR3 DNA: TGTGCCAGCAGGGACCCCGGCACAGATACGCAGTATTTT
J gene: TRBJ1-2; D gene: .; clone size: .; V gene: TRBV4-1; CDR3 protein: CASSQDLLTEKKYGYTF; CDR3 DNA: TGCGCCAGCAGCCAAGATCTTCTAACAGAGAAGAAATACGGCTACACCTTC
J gene: TRBJ2-2; D gene: .; clone size: .; V gene: TRBV10-2; CDR3 protein: CASSGQASGELFF; CDR3 DNA: TGCGCCAGCAGTGGGCAGGCGAGCGGGGAGCTGTTTTTT
J gene: TRBJ1-5; D gene: TRBD1; clone size: .; V gene: TRBV3-1/TRBV3-2; CDR3 protein: CASSLRDRKDQPQHF; CDR3 DNA: TGTGCCAGCAGCCTTCGGGACAGGAAAGATCAGCCCCAGCATTTT
J gene: TRBJ1-2; D gene: .; clone size: .; V gene: TRBV2; CDR3 protein: CASKETQGDYGYTF; CDR3 DNA: TGTGCCAGCAAAGAGACCCAGGGTGACTATGGCTACACCTTC
J gene: TRBJ2-7; D gene: .; clone size: .; V gene: TRBV12-3/TRBV12-4; CDR3 protein: CASSNAYEQYF; CDR3 DNA: TGTGCCAGCAGCAACGCCTACGAGCAGTACTTC
J gene: TRBJ2-5; D gene: .; clone size: .; V gene: TRBV7-8; CDR3 protein: CASSLGTNQETQYF; CDR3 DNA: TGTGCCAGCAGCTTAGGGACAAACCAAGAGACCCAGTACTTC
J gene: TRBJ2-5; D gene: TRBD2; clone size: .; V gene: TRBV7-9; CDR3 protein: CASSPGGSGQETQYF; CDR3 DNA: TGTGCCAGCAGCCCCGGGGGGAGCGGACAAGAGACCCAGTACTTC
J gene: TRBJ1-2; D gene: TRBD1; clone size: .; V gene: TRBV7-2; CDR3 protein: CASSTGQGNGYTF; CDR3 DNA: TGTGCCAGCAGTACGGGACAGGGAAATGGCTACACCTTC
J gene: TRBJ2-1; D gene: TRBD2; clone size: .; V gene: TRBV2; CDR3 protein: CASSEVASGGDEQFF; CDR3 DNA: TGTGCCAGCAGTGAAGTAGCTAGCGGGGGCGATGAGCAGTTCTTC
J gene: TRBJ1-2; D gene: .; clone size: .; V gene: TRBV30; CDR3 protein: CAWGKTGNIYGYTF; CDR3 DNA: TGTGCCTGGGGGAAAACGGGAAATATCTATGGCTACACCTTC
J gene: TRBJ2-3; D gene: .; clone size: .; V gene: TRBV19; CDR3 protein: CASSIGQINTDTQYF; CDR3 DNA: TGTGCCAGTAGTATAGGTCAGATAAACACAGATACGCAGTATTTT
J gene: TRBJ2-3; D gene: .; clone size: .; V gene: TRBV7-9; CDR3 protein: CASSLDEGSTDTQYF; CDR3 DNA: TGTGCCAGCAGCCTAGACGAGGGATCGACAGATACGCAGTATTTT
J gene: TRBJ1-6; D gene: .; clone size: .; V gene: TRBV9; CDR3 protein: CASSVGSQGASPLHF; CDR3 DNA: TGTGCCAGCAGCGTAGGTTCCCAAGGAGCCTCACCCCTCCACTTT
J gene: TRBJ2-7; D gene: .; clone size: few; V gene: TRBV30; CDR3 protein: CAWSVLGGGSYEQYF; CDR3 DNA: TGTGCCTGGAGTGTACTGGGAGGAGGGTCCTACGAGCAGTACTTC
J gene: TRBJ1-5; D gene: .; clone size: .; V gene: TRBV11-2; CDR3 protein: CASSLDRARPQHF; CDR3 DNA: TGTGCCAGCAGCTTAGATCGGGCCAGGCCCCAGCATTTT
J gene: TRBJ1-6; D gene: .; clone size: .; V gene: TRBV2; CDR3 protein: CASSFGQFGSPLHF; CDR3 DNA: TGTGCCAGCAGTTTTGGACAGTTTGGGTCACCCCTCCACTTT
J gene: TRBJ1-1; D gene: .; clone size: .; V gene: TRBV7-2; CDR3 protein: CASSLTPGDTEAFF; CDR3 DNA: TGTGCCAGCAGCTTAACCCCTGGGGACACTGAAGCTTTCTTT
J gene: TRBJ1-2; D gene: .; clone size: .; V gene: TRBV6-2/TRBV6-3; CDR3 protein: CASSTPTGVNYGYTF; CDR3 DNA: TGTGCCAGCAGTACTCCAACCGGGGTTAACTATGGCTACACCTTC
J gene: TRBJ1-2; D gene: TRBD1; clone size: .; V gene: TRBV30; CDR3 protein: CAWRTGGNYGYTF; CDR3 DNA: TGTGCCTGGAGGACAGGGGGGAACTATGGCTACACCTTC
J gene: TRBJ2-5; D gene: .; clone size: .; V gene: TRBV18; CDR3 protein: CASSPRSNSQETQYF; CDR3 DNA: TGTGCCAGCTCACCACGCTCGAACAGCCAAGAGACCCAGTACTTC
J gene: TRBJ2-5; D gene: .; clone size: .; V gene: TRBV3-1/TRBV3-2; CDR3 protein: CASSQLTRAGETQYF; CDR3 DNA: TGTGCCAGCAGCCAACTCACTAGAGCTGGAGAGACCCAGTACTTC
J gene: TRBJ2-3; D gene: TRBD1; clone size: .; V gene: TRBV5-1; CDR3 protein: CASRKWGQGTDTQYF; CDR3 DNA: TGCGCCAGCAGGAAGTGGGGACAGGGTACAGATACGCAGTATTTT
J gene: TRBJ1-2; D gene: TRBD1; clone size: .; V gene: TRBV5-4; CDR3 protein: CASSPGQGTSGYTF; CDR3 DNA: TGTGCCAGCAGCCCAGGACAGGGGACTTCAGGCTACACCTTC
J gene: TRBJ2-5; D gene: .; clone size: .; V gene: TRBV7-9; CDR3 protein: CASSLAVGTETQYF; CDR3 DNA: TGTGCCAGCAGCTTAGCGGTGGGGACGGAGACCCAGTACTTC
J gene: TRBJ2-1; D gene: TRBD2; clone size: .; V gene: TRBV19; CDR3 protein: CASSMSGGGYNEQFF; CDR3 DNA: TGTGCCAGTAGTATGAGTGGGGGGGGATACAATGAGCAGTTCTTC
J gene: TRBJ1-1; D gene: .; clone size: .; V gene: TRBV9; CDR3 protein: CASSQGQNTEAFF; CDR3 DNA: TGTGCCAGCAGCCAGGGACAAAACACTGAAGCTTTCTTT
J gene: TRBJ1-4; D gene: .; clone size: few; V gene: TRBV19; CDR3 protein: CASSPPELGEKLFF; CDR3 DNA: TGTGCCAGTAGTCCGCCGGAACTGGGTGAAAAACTGTTTTTT
J gene: TRBJ1-2; D gene: TRBD1; clone size: once; V gene: TRBV5-1; CDR3 protein: CASSRDVMRQGDGYTF; CDR3 DNA: TGCGCCAGCAGCCGCGACGTAATGAGACAGGGGGATGGCTACACCTTC
J gene: TRBJ2-3; D gene: TRBD2; clone size: .; V gene: TRBV19; CDR3 protein: CASGTSGNPSTDTQYF; CDR3 DNA: TGTGCCAGCGGGACTAGCGGGAACCCTAGCACAGATACGCAGTATTTT
J gene: TRBJ1-1; D gene: .; clone size: .; V gene: TRBV3-1/TRBV3-2; CDR3 protein: CASSQDGGRRRGAFF; CDR3 DNA: TGTGCCAGCAGCCAAGATGGCGGAAGGCGCCGGGGAGCTTTCTTT
J gene: TRBJ1-6; D gene: TRBD1; clone size: .; V gene: TRBV18; CDR3 protein: CASSPLGTGGQSNSPLHF; CDR3 DNA: TGTGCCAGCTCACCGCTGGGGACAGGGGGGCAATCCAATTCACCCCTCCACTTT
J gene: TRBJ1-2; D gene: TRBD1; clone size: .; V gene: TRBV6-1; CDR3 protein: CASSEIRDRGFGYTF; CDR3 DNA: TGTGCCAGCAGTGAAATCCGGGACAGGGGATTTGGCTACACCTTC